This TCR beta chain was sequenced for a study of blood T cell repertoires in COVID-19. Study in general: Acute and convalescent COVID-19 samples came from the United States, Italy and Spain. Sources were T cells, B-cell-depleted T cells, or PBMCs; the material itself was cDNA or gDNA.

Authors' analysis steps: From reference gene primer amplification, estimates of nucleated cell counts were derived. Generated by immunoSEQ multiplex PCR, the TCRdb table keeps only in-frame clones and is missing some. V and J calls and clone size are given by that table; D and trimming were obtained from the DNA. The data show 20,000 or so clones, about 81% seen once. Germline V gene lookup returns CDR1 LNHNV and CDR2 YYDKDF (reference sequence). V was clipped by 2 bases and J by 0 bases, with 7 bases between them. The CDR3 runs 14 residues. This clonotype was obtained from a man aged 35-49 years with active or convalescent COVID-19. Sequenced input: peripheral blood. The V gene is TRBV15, the J gene TRBJ1-2, with D uncertain. The CDR3 nucleotides read TGTGCCACCAGCAGATATCCAGCTAACTATGGCTACACCTTC. Translation gives CATSRYPANYGYTF.